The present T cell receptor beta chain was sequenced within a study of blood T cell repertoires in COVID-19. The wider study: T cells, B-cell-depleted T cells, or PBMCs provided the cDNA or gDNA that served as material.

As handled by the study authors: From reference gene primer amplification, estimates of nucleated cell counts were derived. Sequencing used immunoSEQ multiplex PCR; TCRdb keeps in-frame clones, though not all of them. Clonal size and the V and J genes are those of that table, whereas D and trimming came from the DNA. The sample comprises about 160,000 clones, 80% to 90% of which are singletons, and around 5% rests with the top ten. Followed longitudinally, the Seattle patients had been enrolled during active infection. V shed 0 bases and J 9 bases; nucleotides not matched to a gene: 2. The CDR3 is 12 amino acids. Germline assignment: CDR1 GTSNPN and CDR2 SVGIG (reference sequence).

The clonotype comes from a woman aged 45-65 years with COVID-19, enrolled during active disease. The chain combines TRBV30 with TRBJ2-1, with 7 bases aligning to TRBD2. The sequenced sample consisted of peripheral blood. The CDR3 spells CAWSVRGGEQFF. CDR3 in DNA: TGTGCCTGGAGTGTACGCGGGGGTGAGCAGTTCTTC. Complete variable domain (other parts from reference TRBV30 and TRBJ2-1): SQTIHQWPATLVQPVGSPLSLECTVEGTSNPNLYWYRQAAGRGLQLLFYSVGIGQISSEVPQNLSASRPQDRQFILSSKKLLLSDSGFYLCAWSVRGGEQFFGPGTRLTVL.